One sample yielded the 7 T cell receptor beta chains listed below, sequenced in a study of response to subunit inactivated influenza vaccine. TCRdb re-called the RT-PCR reads with MiXCR, one entry per CDR3 protein. This sample has approximately 570,000 distinct CDR3 sequences, with around 8% found just once. This specimen was PBMCs from blood, taken less than 30 months after vaccination. These receptors were collected from a man in his fifties or sixties who received an inactivated influenza vaccine.

This chain uses TRBV6-1 with TRBJ2-7, with D possibly called TRBD1 or TRBD2 (5 bases each). CDR1 and CDR2 from the germline V gene are MNHNS and SASEGT. CDR3 length equals 15 residues. Trimming stripped 6 bases from V and 5 bases from J, with 20 bases between. In DNA form, the CDR3 reads TGTGCCAGCAGACGATCCGGGACCGAGCGCAACGAGCAGTACTTC. Translation: CASRRSGTERNEQYF.

The chain couples TRBV7-9 to TRBJ1-1; D is possibly TRBD1 (5 bases). V lost 1 base, J lost 4 bases, and 13 bases lay in between. Germline V gene lookup returns CDR1 SEHNR and CDR2 FQNEAQ (reference sequence). The CDR3 runs 15 residues. The CDR3 bases are TGTGCCAGCAGCTTAGGGTCTGGGACGGGCACTGAAGCTTTCTTT. It is translated as CASSLGSGTGTEAFF.

This clonotype was counted ten times or more. V gene TRBV3-1 combines with J gene TRBJ2-7; the D call may be TRBD1 or TRBD2 (5 bases each). The V end lost 4 bases, the J end lost 6 bases, and 19 bases lay between the germline ends. Germline CDR1 is LGHDT and CDR2 is YNNKEL (reference sequence). This CDR3 has 15 residues. DNA for the CDR3: TGTGCCAGCAGCCGGTCGGGACCCGCGGGCGGCGAGCAGTACTTC. Translation: CASSRSGPAGGEQYF.

The chain employs TRBV4-1 and TRBJ2-7, with 13 nucleotides matching TRBD2. J gave up 6 bases and V 4 bases, and 6 bases lay outside the gene matches. The germline V gene encodes CDR1 MGHRA and CDR2 YSYEKL. The CDR3 covers 15 residues. In DNA, the CDR3 is TGCGCCAGCAGCCTACGACTAGCGGGAGGATCCGAGCAGTACTTC. It codes for CASSLRLAGGSEQYF.

This clonotype was counted between two and nine times. This chain links TRBV6-5 with TRBJ1-6; 7 nucleotides align to TRBD1. The germline CDR1 and CDR2 sequences are MNHEY and SVGAGI. V shed 1 base and J 0 bases; nucleotides not matched to a gene: 9. CDR3 length: 19 amino acids. The CDR3 here is CASSYYGVAGGSYNSPLHF. In DNA form, the CDR3 reads TGTGCCAGCAGTTACTATGGTGTGGCAGGGGGCTCCTATAATTCACCCCTCCACTTT.

This clonotype has ten or more counts. The J gene is TRBJ2-3, the V gene TRBV25-1; maybe TRBD2 (5 bases). This CDR3 is built from 13 residues. Germline CDR1 is MGHDK and CDR2 is SYGVNS. Trimming cost V 1 base and J 6 bases, with 8 bases left between them. CDR3 sequence reads: CASSEWASDTQYF. The CDR3 DNA reads TGTGCCAGCAGTGAATGGGCTAGCGATACGCAGTATTTT.

The chain carries TRBV20-1 and TRBJ2-2; D is unclear. V lost 1 base and J 4 bases, leaving 7 bases between the germline ends. The CDR3 consists of 13 residues. Germline V gives CDR1 DFQATT, CDR2 SNEGSKA (reference sequence). The DNA for the CDR3 is TGCAGTGCTAGAGCTTCTAGCACCGGGGAGCTGTTTTTT. Protein: CSARASSTGELFF.